Following are 6 T cell receptor beta chains from one sample sequenced in a study of T-cell reconstitution after alpha-beta-depleted transplantation in children. Unique molecular identifiers were built into the TCRbeta library. TCRdb itself ran the PCR reads through MiXCR, one entry per CDR3 protein. The data contain about 370,000 distinct CDR3 sequences, roughly 20% of them singletons. This material consisted of PBMCs from the stem cell graft donor, taken from the stem cell graft. These receptors originate from a human donor who donated a stem cell graft to a child with acute myeloid leukemia.

The rearrangement links TRBV5-1 to TRBJ2-3; 11 nucleotides agree with TRBD2. Germline CDR1 reads SGHRS; CDR2 reads YFSETQ. Trimming at V came to 8 bases and at J to 3 bases, leaving 5 bases not matched to a gene. CDR3 length equals 14 residues. CDR3 sequence: CASRPSGRTDTQYF. The CDR3, as DNA: TGCGCCAGTCGCCCTAGCGGGAGGACAGATACGCAGTATTTT.

This chain connects TRBV20-1 to TRBJ1-2, with D possibly matching TRBD1 (5 bases). The CDR3 runs 12 residues. The V end was cut by 6 bases, the J end by 2 bases, with 10 bases between. CDR1 is DFQATT and CDR2 is SNEGSKA in the germline V gene (reference sequence). The CDR3: CSAGPSNYGYTF. The CDR3 nucleotides are TGCAGTGCGGGGCCCTCGAACTATGGCTACACCTTC.

This clonotype has just one count. This chain joins TRBV11-2 and TRBJ2-7; D is unresolved. V dropped 6 bases and J dropped 2 bases, with 14 bases sitting between them. This CDR3 has 14 amino acids. Germline loops: CDR1 SGHAT, CDR2 FQNNGV. Here the CDR3 reads CASRIPSQTYEQYF. The CDR3 nucleotides read TGTGCCAGCAGAATCCCAAGTCAGACCTACGAGCAGTACTTC.

This clonotype was recorded a few times. The chain uses TRBV12-3 or TRBV12-4 and TRBJ1-5, with D unclear. Trimming took off 3 bases at V and 6 bases at J, with 9 bases between the two ends. This CDR3 has 13 residues. The CDR3 here is CASSFSVRQPQHF. CDR3 bases: TGTGCCAGCAGTTTCAGTGTGCGTCAGCCCCAGCATTTT.

This clonotype was observed a few times. The chain links TRBV2 to TRBJ1-5; D gene ambiguous. The CDR3 is 14 amino acids. Germline-derived CDR1 and CDR2 are SNHLY and FYNNEI. Between the trimmed V and J ends, which lost 1 base and 7 bases, there was a span of 11 bases. CDR3 in DNA: TGTGCCAGCAGTGAAGGGTCAGTCAGGCAGCCCCAGCATTTT. Translation: CASSEGSVRQPQHF.

The V call is TRBV5-1, the J call TRBJ2-1; TRBD2 matches at 11 bases. The CDR3 runs to 15 residues. V was pared by 2 bases and J by 9 bases, with 7 bases of the junction left unmatched. CDR1 SGHRS and CDR2 YFSETQ come from the germline V gene. CDR3 loop: CASSLLAGALLEQFF. In DNA form, the CDR3 reads TGCGCCAGCAGCTTACTAGCGGGAGCTCTCCTTGAGCAGTTCTTC. Variable domain in full (rest from reference TRBV5-1 and TRBJ2-1): KAGVTQTPRYLIKTRGQQVTLSCSPISGHRSVSWYQQTPGQGLQFLFEYFSETQRNKGNFPGRFSGRQFSNSRSEMNVSTLELGDSALYLCASSLLAGALLEQFFGPGTRLTVL.